The rows below give T cell receptor beta chains drawn from one sample of a study of cytomegalovirus exposure and HLA in healthy donors. This table comes from immunoSEQ multiplex PCR, and its TCRdb copy is limited to in-frame clones, with some not included. The sample holds some 150,000 clones; 73% are singletons and the top ten take roughly an eighth. What was sequenced was PBMCs. The receptors derive from a human donor in good health. The CDR3 runs from the conserved cysteine through the conserved F or W. The D gene is left open where the match is weak. Clone size is shown for a subset of rows, as once, few, many or a class of expanded clone.

>NA|TRBD1|TRBV11-3|TRBJ1-1|17
CASSLDGVEGADTEAFF
TGTGCCAGCAGCTTAGACGGGGTAGAGGGGGCAGACACTGAAGCTTTCTTT
>NA|TRBD1|TRBV6-6|TRBJ2-1|16
CASSYSWGQQNNEQFF
TGTGCCAGCAGTTACTCGTGGGGACAGCAGAACAATGAGCAGTTCTTC
>once|TRBD1|TRBV5-1|TRBJ2-1|14
CASSLRQGADEQFF
TGCGCCAGCAGCTTGAGACAGGGGGCCGATGAGCAGTTCTTC
>NA|NA|TRBV7-2|TRBJ1-5|14
CASSLVDSYQPQHF
TGTGCCAGCAGCTTGGTGGACAGTTATCAGCCCCAGCATTTT
>NA|NA|TRBV7-8|TRBJ2-2|15
CASSLGNRPTGELFF
TGTGCCAGCAGCCTGGGCAACCGGCCCACCGGGGAGCTGTTTTTT
>NA|NA|TRBV2|TRBJ1-4|12
CASSAEGEKLFF
TGTGCCAGCAGTGCAGAGGGCGAAAAACTGTTTTTT
>NA|TRBD1|TRBV9|TRBJ1-5|15
CASSAGTGMGQPQHF
TGTGCCAGCAGCGCCGGGACAGGGATGGGACAGCCCCAGCATTTT
>NA|TRBD2|TRBV2|TRBJ2-7|15
CASSTGRETNYEQYF
TGTGCCAGCAGTACGGGGCGGGAGACGAACTACGAGCAGTACTTC
>once|TRBD2|TRBV27|TRBJ2-1|14
CASIAGRANNEQFF
TGTGCCAGTATAGCGGGTAGAGCTAACAATGAGCAGTTCTTC
>NA|NA|TRBV27|TRBJ2-7|14
CASSPRQVVYEQYF
TGTGCCAGCAGCCCCCGACAGGTAGTCTACGAGCAGTACTTC
>few|TRBD2|TRBV27|TRBJ2-7|14
CASSFKAGGYEQYF
TGTGCCAGCAGTTTCAAAGCGGGGGGCTACGAGCAGTACTTC
>NA|TRBD2|TRBV2|TRBJ2-3|16
CASTPHPGLATDTQYF
TGTGCCAGCACCCCTCATCCGGGACTAGCGACAGATACGCAGTATTTT
>few|TRBD1|TRBV7-2|TRBJ1-2|14
CASSFAAGQGPYTF
TGTGCCAGCAGCTTTGCCGCGGGACAGGGACCCTACACCTTC
>NA|NA|TRBV27|TRBJ1-4|13
CASRPSDGEKLFF
TGTGCCAGCAGGCCGAGCGACGGGGAAAAACTGTTTTTT
>NA|NA|TRBV4-1|TRBJ1-5|15
CASSQPNGGAGPQHF
TGCGCCAGCAGCCAACCAAACGGGGGTGCAGGGCCCCAGCATTTT
>few|TRBD1|TRBV6-1|TRBJ1-2|13
CASSQGTGEGYTF
TGTGCCAGCAGTCAGGGGACAGGGGAAGGCTACACCTTC
>once|NA|TRBV2|TRBJ1-2|12
CASSETVDGYTF
TGTGCCAGCAGTGAGACAGTGGACGGCTACACCTTC
>few|TRBD1|TRBV11-2|TRBJ2-2|16
CASSSRVHRGTGELFF
TGTGCCAGCAGCAGTCGCGTACACAGGGGCACCGGGGAGCTGTTTTTT
>NA|TRBD2|TRBV11-3|TRBJ2-5|14
CATQRDPAEETQYF
TGTGCCACACAGCGGGACCCTGCCGAGGAGACCCAGTACTTC
>NA|TRBD1|TRBV13|TRBJ1-1|13
CASRTGTDTEAFF
TGTGCCAGCAGGACAGGGACCGACACTGAAGCTTTCTTT
>NA|NA|TRBV19|TRBJ1-6|14
CASSSTRANSPLHF
TGTGCCAGTAGTTCTACCAGGGCCAATTCACCCCTCCACTTT
>NA|NA|TRBV5-5|TRBJ2-1|13
CASSYGEYNEQFF
TGTGCCAGCAGCTACGGGGAGTACAATGAGCAGTTCTTC
>few|TRBD1|TRBV19|TRBJ2-5|12
CASGTGQETQYF
TGTGCCAGTGGGACAGGCCAAGAGACCCAGTACTTC
>NA|TRBD1|TRBV19|TRBJ1-1|16
CASSTRGTGKNTEAFF
TGTGCCAGTAGTACCAGAGGGACAGGGAAGAACACTGAAGCTTTCTTT